This T cell receptor (beta chain) was identified in a study of T cell responses to AZD1222 COVID-19 vaccine. The length of the CDR3 is 13 residues. The data were produced by immunoSEQ multiplex PCR, yet TCRdb's version contains in-frame clones alone and is incomplete. Counted here are approximately 150,000 clones, more than 85% occurring once; the ten biggest clones make up 1.4%. The V and J genes are TRBV21-1 and TRBJ1-1. TRBV21-1 is given as a pseudogene. Source: peripheral blood, taken on day 0 of AZD1222 vaccination. This clonotype originated in an adult in good health. The CDR3 protein is CASSKRVNTEAFF. The CDR3 region has the DNA TGTGCCAGCAGCAAAAGGGTGAACACTGAAGCTTTCTTT.